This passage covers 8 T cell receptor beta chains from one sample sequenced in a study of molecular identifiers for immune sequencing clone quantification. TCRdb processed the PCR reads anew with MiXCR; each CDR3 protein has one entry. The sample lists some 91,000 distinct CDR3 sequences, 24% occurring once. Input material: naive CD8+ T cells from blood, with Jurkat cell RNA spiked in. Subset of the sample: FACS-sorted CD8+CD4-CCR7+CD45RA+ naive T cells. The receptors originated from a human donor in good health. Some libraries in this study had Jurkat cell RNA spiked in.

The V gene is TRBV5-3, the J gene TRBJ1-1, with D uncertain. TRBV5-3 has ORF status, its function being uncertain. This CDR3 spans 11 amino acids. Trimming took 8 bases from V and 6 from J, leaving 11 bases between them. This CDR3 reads CASVVGPEAFF. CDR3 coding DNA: TGTGCCAGCGTCGTAGGTCCTGAAGCTTTCTTT.

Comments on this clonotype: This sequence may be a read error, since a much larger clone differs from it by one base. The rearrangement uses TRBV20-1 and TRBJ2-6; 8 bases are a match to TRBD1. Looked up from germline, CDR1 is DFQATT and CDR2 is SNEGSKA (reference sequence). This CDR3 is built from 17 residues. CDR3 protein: CGARESRGLFGANVLTF. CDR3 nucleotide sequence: TGCGGTGCTAGAGAGTCCAGGGGGCTCTTTGGGGCCAACGTCCTGACTTTC.

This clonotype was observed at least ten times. The chain's CDR3 is CSVEAGGRGADTQYF. Here the CDR3 DNA reads TGCAGCGTTGAAGCGGGGGGCCGGGGGGCAGATACGCAGTATTTT. The J gene is TRBJ2-3, the V gene TRBV29-1, with a possible D match to TRBD2 (7 bases). The ends were cut back, 1 base at V and 4 bases at J, with 15 bases in the middle. Germline-derived CDR1 and CDR2 are SQVTM and ANQGSEA. The CDR3 is 15 residues long.

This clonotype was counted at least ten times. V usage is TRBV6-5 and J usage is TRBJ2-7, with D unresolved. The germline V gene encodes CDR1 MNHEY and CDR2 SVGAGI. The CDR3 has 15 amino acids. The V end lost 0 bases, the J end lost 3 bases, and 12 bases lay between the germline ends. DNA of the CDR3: TGTGCCAGCAGTTACTCCTCGGACGGATACTACGAGCAGTACTTC. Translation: CASSYSSDGYYEQYF.

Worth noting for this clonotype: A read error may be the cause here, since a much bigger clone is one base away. CDR3 coding DNA: TGTGCCACGAGCGCGTCGAACACTGAAGCTTTCTTT. This encodes CATSASNTEAFF. The rearrangement joins TRBV19 to TRBJ1-1; D not certain. The V and J ends lost 10 bases and 1 base respectively, with 10 bases between them. This CDR3 contains 12 residues. Germline CDR1 is LNHDA and CDR2 is SQIVND (reference sequence).

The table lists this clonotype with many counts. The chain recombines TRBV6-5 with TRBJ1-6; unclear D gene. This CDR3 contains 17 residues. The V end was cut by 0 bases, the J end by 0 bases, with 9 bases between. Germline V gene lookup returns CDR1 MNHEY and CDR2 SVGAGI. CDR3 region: CASSYSITSSYNSPLHF. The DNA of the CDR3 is TGTGCCAGCAGTTACTCGATTACGAGCTCCTATAATTCACCCCTCCACTTT.

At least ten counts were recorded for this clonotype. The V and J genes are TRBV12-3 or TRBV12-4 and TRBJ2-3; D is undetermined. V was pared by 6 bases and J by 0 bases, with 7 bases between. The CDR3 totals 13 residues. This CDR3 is CASSPTSTDTQYF. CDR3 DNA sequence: TGTGCCAGCAGCCCCACTAGCACAGATACGCAGTATTTT.

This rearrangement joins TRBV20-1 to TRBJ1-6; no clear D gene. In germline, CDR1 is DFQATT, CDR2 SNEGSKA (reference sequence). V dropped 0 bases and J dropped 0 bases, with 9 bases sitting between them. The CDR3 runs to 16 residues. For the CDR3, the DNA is TGCAGTGCTAGAGACGATCATAGCTCCTATAATTCACCCCTCCACTTT. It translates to CSARDDHSSYNSPLHF.